This record concerns one T cell receptor beta chain sequence. Its specificity is unknown. The junction departs from the called germline gene at one end, perhaps through a read error. The data derive from a study of cytomegalovirus exposure and HLA in healthy donors. Study outcomes and limitations: The study designated some 180 TCR beta chains cytomegalovirus-associated.

PCR primers comprised 60 Vbeta and 13 Jbeta primers. Repertoires were generated with immunoSEQ multiplex PCR, while TCRdb's copy carries only in-frame clones and drops some. The table lists 120,000 or so clones, 72% of them singletons, with approximately 3.5% in the top ten. The TCR originated in a man aged 30 to 45 in good health and CMV-seronegative. Sequencing was done on a sample of PBMCs.

The CDR3 spells CASSELGDRDEKLFF. CDR3 nucleotides: TGTGCCAGCAGTGAATTAGGGGACAGAGATGAGAAACTGTTTTTT. This rearrangement joins TRBV25-1 to TRBJ1-4; TRBD1 aligns across 7 bases. The germline gives CDR1 MGHDK, CDR2 SYGVNS. This CDR3 is 15 amino acids long. The entire variable domain, with the rest obtained from reference TRBV25-1 and TRBJ1-4, is as follows: EADIYQTPRYLVIGTGKKITLECSQTMGHDKMYWYQQDPGMELHLIHYSYGVNSTEKGDLSSESTVSRIRTEHFPLTLESARPSHTSQYLCASSELGDRDEKLFFGSGTQLSVL.